Sequencing of this T cell receptor (beta chain) was carried out in a study of early T cells in non-severe SARS-CoV-2 infection. One entry per CDR3 protein results from TCRdb running MiXCR on the 5' RACE reads. Of about 58,000 distinct CDR3 sequences detected, over 9.5% appear once; the ten largest clones hold more than 7.5%. CDR1 SQVTM and CDR2 ANQGSEA come from the germline V gene. Trimming took off 4 bases at V and 7 bases at J, with 16 bases between the two ends. The CDR3 length is 13 residues. V and J are TRBV29-1 and TRBJ1-2; possible D gene TRBD1, 6 bases. Sequenced input: whole blood. The sequence was obtained from an adult who was a healthcare worker with PCR-confirmed SARS-CoV-2 infection or an uninfected control (not recorded which). The CDR3 loop reads CSVAPTGTRGYTF. The CDR3 coding sequence is TGCAGCGTTGCCCCAACAGGGACTCGTGGCTACACCTTC.